These 23 T cell receptor beta chains share one sample of origin, sequenced in a study of control samples from healthy donors and cancer patients. Only in-frame clones appear in the TCRdb table, and some are missing; sequencing was by immunoSEQ multiplex PCR. The sample carries a few hundred thousand clones, around 90% recorded once. Sequencing was performed on PBMCs. The receptors here all came from a man aged 40-50 years with head and neck cancer.

This chain uses TRBV29-1 with TRBJ2-7; TRBD1 might be the D (6 bases). There are 15 residues in the CDR3. Trimming took 6 bases from V and 4 from J, leaving 22 bases between them. The germline gives CDR1 SQVTM, CDR2 ANQGSEA. The DNA of the CDR3 is TGCAGCGTACAGAGGGGTAGGGACACATTATACGAGCAGTACTTC. This translates into CSVQRGRDTLYEQYF.

The chain's CDR3 is CASSSLELRKNIQYF. The CDR3 DNA is TGTGCCAGCAGCTCGCTGGAGTTACGGAAAAACATTCAGTACTTC. The chain combines TRBV27 with TRBJ2-4; D gene uncertain. The CDR3 contains 15 residues. Per the germline V gene, CDR1 is MNHEY and CDR2 is SMNVEV (reference sequence). V was cut by 6 bases and J by 4 bases, with 16 bases left in between.

The rearrangement uses TRBV9 and TRBJ2-7; 8 nucleotides match TRBD1. J was trimmed by 5 bases and V by 4 bases; bases with no gene match: 14. Germline V gene data show CDR1 as SGDLS and CDR2 as YYNGEE. The CDR3 consists of 16 residues. The CDR3 here is CASSPDAVDRGHEQYF. In DNA, the CDR3 is TGTGCCAGCAGCCCGGATGCTGTAGACAGGGGACACGAGCAGTACTTC. The complete variable domain, with remaining parts taken from reference TRBV9 and TRBJ2-7, reads DSGVTQTPKHLITATGQRVTLRCSPRSGDLSVYWYQQSLDQGLQFLIQYYNGEERAKGNILERFSAQQFPDLHSELNLSSLELGDSALYFCASSPDAVDRGHEQYFGPGTRLTVT.

The genes are TRBV7-2 and TRBJ2-5; 12 bases map to TRBD2. V was clipped by 5 bases and J by 10 bases; unmatched bases: 14. This CDR3 region has 16 residues. Germline CDR1 is SGHTA and CDR2 is FQGNSA. CDR3 region: CASSPSAASGGAGQYF. The CDR3 DNA reads TGTGCCAGCAGCCCATCAGCCGCTAGCGGGGGGGCGGGCCAGTACTTC.

The chain uses TRBV7-9 and TRBJ2-5; 8 bases fit TRBD2. Germline values: CDR1 SEHNR, CDR2 FQNEAQ (reference sequence). The CDR3 sequence is 16 residues long. Trimming at V came to 4 bases and at J to 5 bases, leaving 12 bases not matched to a gene. In nucleotides, the CDR3 is TGTGCCAGCAGCTCTCTTACTAGCGGAGCCGCTGAGACCCAGTACTTC. Encoded protein: CASSSLTSGAAETQYF.

V is TRBV28 and J is TRBJ2-6; D is unclear. The CDR3 spans 15 residues. Trimming cost V 2 bases and J 0 bases, with 5 bases left between them. Germline lookup yields CDR1 MDHEN and CDR2 SYDVKM. The CDR3 region is CASSLLRSGANVLTF. In DNA, the CDR3 is TGTGCCAGCAGTTTACTCCGCTCTGGGGCCAACGTCCTGACTTTC.

This clone was seen once. The chain couples TRBV7-2 to TRBJ2-5; maybe TRBD1 (6 bases). With 2 bases removed from V and 7 bases from J, the gap between germline ends came to 17 bases. This CDR3 is built from 15 residues. CDR1 and CDR2 from the germline V gene are SGHTA and FQGNSA. The CDR3 DNA reads TGTGCCAGCAGCTTAACTCCGTCGGACAGCGGGACCCAGTACTTC. It encodes CASSLTPSDSGTQYF.

The genes are TRBV5-4 and TRBJ2-1; D could derive from TRBD1 or TRBD2 (6 bases each). The V gene's germline CDR1 is SGHNT and CDR2 YYREEE (reference sequence). The CDR3 is made up of 15 amino acids. V was pared by 0 bases and J by 2 bases, with 9 bases between. The CDR3 here is CASSLGGGTYNEQFF. For the CDR3, the DNA is TGTGCCAGCAGCTTGGGAGGGGGGACCTACAATGAGCAGTTCTTC.

This chain links TRBV6-5 with TRBJ2-1, with D perhaps being TRBD1 or TRBD2 (5 bases each). The ends were cut back, 1 base at V and 8 bases at J, with 15 bases in the middle. Germline assignment: CDR1 MNHEY and CDR2 SVGAGI. The CDR3 runs 15 residues. CDR3 sequence (DNA): TGTGCCAGCAGTTACTTTAACGAGGGGTCGGATGAGCAGTTCTTC. Translation gives CASSYFNEGSDEQFF.

The chain is built from TRBV24-1 and TRBJ1-6, with a tentative D call TRBD1 (5 bases). Trimming removed 3 bases from V and 8 bases from J, with 10 bases in between. The CDR3 is 14 residues long. The germline V gene encodes CDR1 KGHDR and CDR2 SFDVKD. Written as DNA, the CDR3 is TGTGCCACCAGTGATACCGGGGCTTATTCACCCCTCCACTTT. It specifies CATSDTGAYSPLHF.

The CDR3 region is CASSPLEFSPLHF. The CDR3 nucleotides are TGTGCCAGCTCACCACTTGAGTTTTCACCCCTCCACTTT. The chain uses TRBV18 and TRBJ1-6; D unclear. The CDR3 sequence is 13 residues long. Trimming took off 1 base at V and 9 bases at J, with 7 bases between the two ends. Germline V gene data show CDR1 as KGHSH and CDR2 as LQKENI.

The rearrangement joins TRBV28 to TRBJ2-1; D ambiguous. Between the trimmed V and J ends, which lost 7 bases and 5 bases, there was a span of 12 bases. The CDR3 totals 13 residues. Germline loops: CDR1 MDHEN, CDR2 SYDVKM. CDR3 region: CASTVVGNNEQFF. CDR3 coding DNA: TGTGCCAGCACCGTAGTGGGAAACAATGAGCAGTTCTTC.

The chain joins TRBV7-3 to TRBJ2-5, with 10 bases matching TRBD2. With V trimmed by 3 bases and J by 4 bases, 8 bases remained unmatched. Germline CDR1 SGHTA, CDR2 FQGTGA. The CDR3 covers 16 residues. The chain's CDR3 is CASSLDSGRATETQYF. CDR3 nucleotide sequence: TGTGCCAGCAGCTTGGACAGCGGGAGGGCCACAGAGACCCAGTACTTC.

This chain uses TRBV29-1 with TRBJ2-1; D ambiguous. Germline lookup yields CDR1 SQVTM and CDR2 ANQGSEA. V shed 3 bases and J shed 8 bases, with 11 bases lying between them. The CDR3 covers 12 residues. CDR3 region: CSVEVGYHEQFF. CDR3 nucleotides: TGCAGCGTTGAGGTGGGGTACCATGAGCAGTTCTTC.

The J gene is TRBJ2-5, the V gene TRBV7-9; no definite D call. Germline values: CDR1 SEHNR, CDR2 FQNEAQ (reference sequence). The CDR3 is made up of 14 amino acids. V dropped 5 bases and J dropped 2 bases, with 12 bases sitting between them. CDR3 nucleotide sequence: TGTGCCAGCAGCAGTAGGCTATTACAAGAGACCCAGTACTTC. It yields the protein CASSSRLLQETQYF.

The rearrangement joins TRBV11-2 to TRBJ1-5; 9 nucleotides line up with TRBD1. The V and J ends lost 3 bases and 6 bases, in that order; junction bases with no gene match: 6. The CDR3 consists of 15 residues. CDR1 and CDR2 from the germline V gene are SGHAT and FQNNGV. The chain's CDR3 is CASSFSGQGSQPQHF. CDR3 in DNA: TGTGCCAGCAGCTTTTCCGGACAGGGGAGTCAGCCCCAGCATTTT.

The V and J genes are TRBV2 and TRBJ2-3; D may be TRBD1 (6 bases). V lost 2 bases and J 0 bases, leaving 6 bases between the germline ends. Per germline, CDR1 SNHLY and CDR2 FYNNEI. CDR3 length equals 14 residues. This CDR3 is CASSEQGSTDTQYF. In DNA form, the CDR3 reads TGTGCCAGCAGTGAACAGGGGAGCACAGATACGCAGTATTTT.

The rearrangement uses TRBV4-3 and TRBJ1-1; D is perhaps TRBD1 (5 bases). This CDR3 has 14 amino acids. Per germline, CDR1 LGHNA and CDR2 YSLEER. Trimming left V 3 bases short and J 4 bases short, with 12 bases between. This CDR3 reads CASSHQGWGTEAFF. The CDR3 DNA follows: TGCGCCAGCAGCCACCAGGGCTGGGGCACTGAAGCTTTCTTT.

As regards this clone: Its ends do not fully match the called genes, so a read error is possible. The V call is TRBV7-7, the J call TRBJ2-1, with 12 bases matching TRBD2. The CDR3 runs 21 residues. CDR1 and CDR2 (germline): SSHAT, FNYEAQ (reference sequence). The chain's CDR3 is CASSQGLAGWYESSSYNEQFF. CDR3 nucleotide sequence: TGTGCTAGCAGCCAAGGACTAGCGGGATGGTACGAGTCGAGCTCCTACAATGAGCAGTTCTTC.

This chain links TRBV11-2 with TRBJ2-7, with no clear D. Germline V gives CDR1 SGHAT, CDR2 FQNNGV. This CDR3 region has 12 residues. V dropped 3 bases and J dropped 4 bases, with 7 bases sitting between them. The CDR3 DNA follows: TGTGCCAGCAGCTTCGCCGAGTACGAGCAGTACTTC. Translated: CASSFAEYEQYF. The full variable domain, its missing parts supplied by reference TRBV11-2 and TRBJ2-7, is EAGVAQSPRYKIIEKRQSVAFWCNPISGHATLYWYQQILGQGPKLLIQFQNNGVVDDSQLPKDRFSAERLKGVDSTLKIQPAKLEDSAVYLCASSFAEYEQYFGPGTRLTVT.

The chain is built from TRBV30 and TRBJ1-2, with D perhaps matching TRBD1 (5 bases). V was shortened by 2 bases and J by 2 bases, with 9 bases between the two germline ends. Per the germline V gene, CDR1 is GTSNPN and CDR2 is SVGIG (reference sequence). CDR3 length equals 13 residues. The CDR3 DNA sequence: TGTGCCTGGAGTCTGACAGTAAACTATGGCTACACCTTC. The encoded protein is CAWSLTVNYGYTF.

CDR3 DNA sequence: TGTGCCAGCAGCTTGACACGAGAGGGCGAGCAGTACTTC. This sequence encodes CASSLTREGEQYF. This chain connects TRBV13 to TRBJ2-7, with D possibly being TRBD2 (5 bases). Germline CDR1 is PRHDT and CDR2 is FYEKMQ (reference sequence). There are 13 residues in the CDR3. Trimming took off 3 bases at V and 6 bases at J, with 12 bases between the two ends. Based on the CDR3 plus reference TRBV13 and TRBJ2-7, the full variable domain is AAGVIQSPRHLIKEKRETATLKCYPIPRHDTVYWYQQGPGQDPQFLISFYEKMQSDKGSIPDRFSAQQFSDYHSELNMSSLELGDSALYFCASSLTREGEQYFGPGTRLTVT.

The chain has TRBV6-6 and TRBJ2-3; TRBD1 aligns across 7 bases. Germline CDR1 and CDR2: MNHNY and SVGAGI (reference sequence). This CDR3 is 15 amino acids long. V lost 7 bases to trimming and J lost 10 bases; unmatched junction nucleotides: 17. The CDR3 region is CASTRDSGKTKPQYF. CDR3 nucleotide sequence: TGTGCCAGCACCAGGGACAGCGGCAAAACTAAGCCGCAGTATTTT.